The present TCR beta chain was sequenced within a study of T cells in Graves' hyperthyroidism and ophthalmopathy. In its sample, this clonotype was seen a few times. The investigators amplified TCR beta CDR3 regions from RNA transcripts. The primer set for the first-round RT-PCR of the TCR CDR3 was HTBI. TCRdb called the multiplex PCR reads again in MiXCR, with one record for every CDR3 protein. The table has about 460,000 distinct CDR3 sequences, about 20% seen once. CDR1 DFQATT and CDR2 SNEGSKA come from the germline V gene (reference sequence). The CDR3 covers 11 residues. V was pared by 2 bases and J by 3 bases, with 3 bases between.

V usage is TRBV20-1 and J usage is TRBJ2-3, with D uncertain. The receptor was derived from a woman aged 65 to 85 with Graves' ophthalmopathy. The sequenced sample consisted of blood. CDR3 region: CSARKTDTQYF. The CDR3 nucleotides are TGCAGTGCTAGAAAAACAGATACGCAGTATTTT.